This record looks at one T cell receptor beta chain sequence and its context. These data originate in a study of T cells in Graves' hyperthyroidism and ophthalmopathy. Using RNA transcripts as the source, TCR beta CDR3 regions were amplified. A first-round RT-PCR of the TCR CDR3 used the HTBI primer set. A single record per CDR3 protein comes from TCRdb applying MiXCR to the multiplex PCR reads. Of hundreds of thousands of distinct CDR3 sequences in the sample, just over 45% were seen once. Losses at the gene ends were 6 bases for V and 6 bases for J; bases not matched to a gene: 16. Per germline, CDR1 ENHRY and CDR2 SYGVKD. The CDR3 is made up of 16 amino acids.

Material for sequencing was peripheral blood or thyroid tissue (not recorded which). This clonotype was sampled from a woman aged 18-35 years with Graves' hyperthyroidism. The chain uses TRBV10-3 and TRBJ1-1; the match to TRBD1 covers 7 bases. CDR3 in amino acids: CAIRDYSTGRFSEAFF. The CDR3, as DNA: TGTGCCATCAGAGACTACTCGACAGGGAGGTTCTCTGAAGCTTTCTTT.